These T cell receptor beta chains were read from a single sample in a study of T cell repertoires in cytomegalovirus infection. TCRdb used MiXCR to reprocess the reads, holding one entry per CDR3 protein. Here the sample spans around 320,000 distinct CDR3 sequences, over 7.5% being singletons. Sequencing was done on a sample of PBMCs. These TCRs come from a human donor in good health (CMV status not recorded). Some clones in this sample may be carry-over from other donors' samples. CDR3s include the opening cysteine and the closing phenylalanine or tryptophan. Each record gives: D gene, clone size, V gene, J gene, CDR3 protein, CDR3 DNA. The D gene is left open where the match is weak. A row's size may be missing; if present it is once, few, many or a size class.

D: TRBD1
size: few
V: TRBV7-6
J: TRBJ1-4
CDR3: CASSTPGQHEKLFF
DNA: TGTGCCAGCAGCACACCGGGACAGCATGAAAAACTGTTTTTT

D: .
size: .
V: TRBV6-5
J: TRBJ1-5
CDR3: CASSYSFYSNQPQHF
DNA: TGTGCCAGCAGTTATTCCTTTTATAGCAATCAGCCCCAGCATTTT

D: TRBD2
size: few
V: TRBV7-2
J: TRBJ2-7
CDR3: CASSSERGGTREQYF
DNA: TGTGCCAGCAGCTCCGAGCGGGGGGGGACTCGGGAGCAGTACTTC

D: .
size: .
V: TRBV7-6
J: TRBJ2-7
CDR3: CASSLLQLSSYEQYF
DNA: TGTGCCAGCAGCTTATTACAACTGAGCTCCTACGAGCAGTACTTC

D: TRBD2
size: many
V: TRBV7-2
J: TRBJ2-2
CDR3: CASSFYGGDTGELFF
DNA: TGTGCCAGCAGCTTTTACGGGGGGGACACCGGGGAGCTGTTTTTT

D: .
size: .
V: TRBV18
J: TRBJ2-7
CDR3: CASSLQGRYFYEQYF
DNA: TGTGCCAGCTCCCTACAGGGACGGTACTTCTACGAGCAGTACTTC

D: .
size: many
V: TRBV29-1
J: TRBJ2-3
CDR3: CSIRWDTQYF
DNA: TGCAGCATACGATGGGATACGCAGTATTTT

D: TRBD2
size: few
V: TRBV7-2
J: TRBJ2-1
CDR3: CASSAPGTSGFEQFF
DNA: TGTGCCAGCAGCGCCCCCGGGACTAGCGGATTTGAGCAGTTCTTC

D: .
size: .
V: TRBV11-2
J: TRBJ2-3
CDR3: CASSPFGGITDTQYF
DNA: TGTGCCAGCAGCCCCTTCGGCGGGATCACAGATACGCAGTATTTT

D: .
size: few
V: TRBV6-2/TRBV6-3
J: TRBJ2-2
CDR3: CASSPWGTTNTGELFF
DNA: TGTGCCAGCAGTCCTTGGGGGACCACGAACACCGGGGAGCTGTTTTTT

D: .
size: many
V: TRBV7-3
J: TRBJ2-2
CDR3: CASSPGSGELFF
DNA: TGTGCCAGCAGTCCAGGGTCCGGGGAGCTGTTTTTT

D: TRBD2
size: few
V: TRBV11-2
J: TRBJ2-2
CDR3: CASSHELAGLTGELFF
DNA: TGTGCCAGCAGCCACGAACTAGCGGGACTCACCGGGGAGCTGTTTTTT

D: TRBD2
size: few
V: TRBV7-6
J: TRBJ2-1
CDR3: CASSPSKRDHNEQFF
DNA: TGTGCCAGCAGCCCCTCGAAGCGGGACCACAATGAGCAGTTCTTC

D: .
size: many
V: TRBV6-5
J: TRBJ2-6
CDR3: CASSYWATPLPGANVLTF
DNA: TGTGCCAGCAGTTACTGGGCGACACCTCTACCTGGGGCCAACGTCCTGACTTTC

D: TRBD2
size: few
V: TRBV12-3/TRBV12-4
J: TRBJ2-2
CDR3: CASSLKLAGGTGELFF
DNA: TGTGCCAGCAGTTTAAAGCTAGCGGGAGGGACCGGGGAGCTGTTTTTT

D: .
size: many
V: TRBV4-1
J: TRBJ2-1
CDR3: CASSLTYNEQFF
DNA: TGTGCCAGCAGCTTGACCTACAATGAGCAGTTCTTC

D: .
size: .
V: TRBV7-2
J: TRBJ1-1
CDR3: CASSLDRGMNTEAFF
DNA: TGTGCCAGCAGCTTAGACCGGGGGATGAACACTGAAGCTTTCTTT

D: .
size: few
V: TRBV18
J: TRBJ1-2
CDR3: CASSPPRWQQFNYGYTF
DNA: TGTGCCAGCTCACCACCCCGATGGCAACAGTTTAACTATGGCTACACCTTC

D: .
size: .
V: TRBV12-3/TRBV12-4
J: TRBJ2-7
CDR3: CASSLRLPLDEQYF
DNA: TGTGCCAGCAGTTTGCGGTTACCCCTAGACGAGCAGTACTTC

D: .
size: .
V: TRBV20-1
J: TRBJ1-6
CDR3: CSARGGGPRNSPLHF
DNA: TGCAGTGCTAGGGGGGGGGGGCCCCGAAATTCACCCCTCCACTTT

D: .
size: many
V: TRBV7-2
J: TRBJ1-6
CDR3: CASSPQGSYNSPLHF
DNA: TGTGCCAGCAGCCCGCAGGGGTCCTATAATTCACCCCTCCACTTT

D: .
size: few
V: TRBV7-4
J: TRBJ1-1
CDR3: CASSLPLARSPDTEAFF
DNA: TGTGCCAGCAGCCTACCCCTGGCCCGCTCTCCAGACACTGAAGCTTTCTTT

D: .
size: .
V: TRBV6-6
J: TRBJ1-5
CDR3: CASHLGSNQPQHF
DNA: TGTGCCAGCCATTTGGGGAGCAATCAGCCCCAGCATTTT

D: .
size: .
V: TRBV28
J: TRBJ2-3
CDR3: CASSWGSDTQYF
DNA: TGTGCCAGCAGTTGGGGGTCAGATACGCAGTATTTT

D: .
size: many
V: TRBV7-2
J: TRBJ1-2
CDR3: CASSPPRVGPGYTF
DNA: TGTGCCAGCAGCCCCCCTCGGGTAGGGCCTGGCTACACCTTC

D: .
size: few
V: TRBV28
J: TRBJ2-7
CDR3: CASSLRGSPYEQYF
DNA: TGTGCCAGCAGTTTAAGAGGCAGTCCCTACGAGCAGTACTTC

D: TRBD1
size: .
V: TRBV12-3/TRBV12-4
J: TRBJ2-1
CDR3: CASSKLQGARNNEQFF
DNA: TGTGCCAGCAGTAAATTACAGGGGGCGCGGAACAATGAGCAGTTCTTC

D: .
size: .
V: TRBV20-1
J: TRBJ2-7
CDR3: CSAKGTVSPFGQYF
DNA: TGCAGTGCGAAAGGGACCGTAAGCCCCTTCGGGCAGTACTTC

D: TRBD2
size: many
V: TRBV10-3
J: TRBJ2-1
CDR3: CAINSSGIAKKRPDNEQFF
DNA: TGTGCCATCAACAGTAGCGGGATAGCTAAGAAAAGACCTGACAATGAGCAGTTCTTC

D: TRBD1
size: many
V: TRBV6-1
J: TRBJ2-7
CDR3: CASSSATGNHEQYF
DNA: TGTGCCAGCAGTTCTGCGACAGGGAACCACGAGCAGTACTTC

D: .
size: .
V: TRBV20-1
J: TRBJ2-5
CDR3: CSAQREQETQYF
DNA: TGCAGTGCTCAGAGGGAGCAAGAGACCCAGTACTTC

D: .
size: many
V: TRBV7-2
J: TRBJ2-1
CDR3: CASSLDRVAGEFF
DNA: TGTGCCAGCAGCTTAGATCGGGTGGCAGGAGAGTTCTTC

D: .
size: .
V: TRBV10-3
J: TRBJ2-3
CDR3: CAIRVGDTDTQYF
DNA: TGTGCCATCAGGGTGGGGGACACAGATACGCAGTATTTT

D: TRBD2
size: few
V: TRBV7-9
J: TRBJ2-5
CDR3: CASSPGGLAEETQYF
DNA: TGTGCCAGCAGCCCGGGGGGACTAGCGGAAGAGACCCAGTACTTC

D: .
size: few
V: TRBV7-6
J: TRBJ1-1
CDR3: CASSLSGGRLDTEAFF
DNA: TGTGCCAGCAGCTTATCCGGGGGGCGCTTGGACACTGAAGCTTTCTTT

D: .
size: many
V: TRBV7-9
J: TRBJ1-1
CDR3: CASSLAPTNTEAFF
DNA: TGTGCCAGCAGCTTAGCGCCCACGAACACTGAAGCTTTCTTT

D: .
size: .
V: TRBV7-3
J: TRBJ2-5
CDR3: CASSPVGVEETQYF
DNA: TGTGCCAGCAGCCCAGTCGGGGTAGAAGAGACCCAGTACTTC

D: .
size: .
V: TRBV7-9
J: TRBJ2-5
CDR3: CASSPWLGADETQYF
DNA: TGTGCCAGCAGCCCCTGGTTGGGGGCTGACGAGACCCAGTACTTC

D: TRBD1
size: .
V: TRBV6-2/TRBV6-3
J: TRBJ2-2
CDR3: CASKLAGGTGELFF
DNA: TGTGCCAGCAAACTTGCAGGGGGCACCGGGGAGCTGTTTTTT